A selection of T cell receptor beta chains follows, all from one sample in a study of blood T cell repertoires in COVID-19. Sequencing used immunoSEQ multiplex PCR; TCRdb keeps in-frame clones, though not all of them. Of about 260,000 clones listed, roughly nine tenths were seen once; the top ten hold about 9.8%. The sample consisted of peripheral blood. These receptors came from a man aged 40-49 years who had recovered from COVID-19. Each CDR3 is given with its conserved first and last residue. The D gene is left open where the match is weak. Part of the rows lack a size; the others show once, few, many or a class for expanded clones.

abundance,j_gene,v_gene,d_gene,CDR3nt,CDR3aa
NA,TRBJ2-2,TRBV24-1,TRBD1,TGTGCCACCAGTGATTTGCTGGACAGGTACCGCTCCGAGCGCCTAAACACCGGGGAGCTGTTTTTT,CATSDLLDRYRSERLNTGELFF
once,TRBJ2-2,TRBV30,NA,TGTGCCTGGAAACTGGACGGGGGTTGGCGGGGCACCGGGGAGCTGTTTTTT,CAWKLDGGWRGTGELFF
NA,TRBJ2-3,TRBV7-2,TRBD2,TGTGCCAGCAGCCGCCAGGGGACTAGCGGGAGAATGGATACGCAGTATTTT,CASSRQGTSGRMDTQYF
NA,TRBJ2-5,TRBV19,TRBD2,TGTGCCACAAGGGAGGGGAAAAAGACCCAGTACTTC,CATREGKKTQYF
NA,TRBJ2-7,TRBV27,NA,TGTGCCAGCGGGAGGCCCACCTCGGCCGAGCAGTACTTC,CASGRPTSAEQYF
NA,TRBJ2-7,TRBV30,TRBD2,TGTGCCTGGATTGGGAAGGGACTACCCAAGGGTAACGAGCAGTACTTC,CAWIGKGLPKGNEQYF
many,TRBJ2-7,TRBV27,NA,TGTGCCAGCAGCGACGGCCGAGGCGGCTACGAGCAGTACTTC,CASSDGRGGYEQYF
few,TRBJ1-1,TRBV12-3/TRBV12-4,NA,TGTGCCAGCAGTTTTTGGGGAGTCACTGAAGCTTTCTTT,CASSFWGVTEAFF
NA,TRBJ2-7,TRBV5-1,TRBD2,TGCGCCAGCAGCTTTGGACTAGCGGGAGGGCCGACCGACGAGCAGTACTTC,CASSFGLAGGPTDEQYF
NA,TRBJ1-2,TRBV4-1,NA,TGCGCCAGCAGCCAAGCTTACTCTCCCGGCGGCTATGGCTACACCTTC,CASSQAYSPGGYGYTF
NA,TRBJ2-1,TRBV7-2,NA,TGTGCCAGCAGCTTAGTCTCTGTTTACAATGAGCAGTTCTTC,CASSLVSVYNEQFF
NA,TRBJ1-1,TRBV2,NA,TGTGCCAGCAACCGCCAGATGAATCGCAATCTTGAAGCTTTCTTT,CASNRQMNRNLEAFF
few,TRBJ1-3,TRBV25-1,NA,TGTGCCAGCAGTTCCACCGGGGGCTCTGGAAACACCATATATTTT,CASSSTGGSGNTIYF
NA,TRBJ1-1,TRBV6-2/TRBV6-3,TRBD1,TGTGCCAGCAGTGACCCGACAGGGTTCACTGAAGCTTTCTTT,CASSDPTGFTEAFF
many,TRBJ1-5,TRBV7-9,NA,TGTGCCAGCAGCAGAGGTCAGAGTGGGAATCAGCCCCAGCATTTT,CASSRGQSGNQPQHF
NA,TRBJ1-2,TRBV29-1,NA,TGCAGCGTCACCGACAGGCCCGGCTACACCTTC,CSVTDRPGYTF
NA,TRBJ2-1,TRBV7-6,NA,TGTGCCAGCAGCTCCCGGAGTTATGAGCAGTTCTTC,CASSSRSYEQFF
NA,TRBJ2-3,TRBV5-1,NA,TGCGCCAGCAGCTGGACTCGGCTAAGGCCAGATACGCAGTATTTT,CASSWTRLRPDTQYF
NA,TRBJ1-2,TRBV15,NA,TGTGCCACCAGCAGAGATTACCGGGACTATGGCTACACCTTC,CATSRDYRDYGYTF
NA,TRBJ2-1,TRBV10-3,TRBD2,TGTGCCATCAGAGAAGCGGGAGGGACTGAGCAGTTCTTC,CAIREAGGTEQFF
NA,TRBJ2-7,TRBV29-1,TRBD1,TGCAGCGTTCCGGGACAGGGATCTTACGAGCAGTACTTC,CSVPGQGSYEQYF
NA,TRBJ2-1,TRBV11-2,NA,TGTGCCAGCAGCCTATATTATGAGCAGTTCTTC,CASSLYYEQFF
NA,TRBJ2-2,TRBV7-9,NA,TGTGCCAGCAGCAAAAGACTAGGGGCACTCGGGGAGCTGTTTTTT,CASSKRLGALGELFF
few,TRBJ2-1,TRBV9,TRBD2,TGTGCCAGCAGCACGTGGACTAGCGGAACCTACAATGAGCAGTTCTTC,CASSTWTSGTYNEQFF
NA,TRBJ1-2,TRBV6-5,TRBD1,TGTGCCAGCAGTTACAGGGGAGGAGGGACAGGGGACGGCTACACCTTC,CASSYRGGGTGDGYTF
once,TRBJ2-4,TRBV15,NA,TGTGCCACCAGCCCGCATCAGGGTACCAAAAACATTCAGTACTTC,CATSPHQGTKNIQYF
NA,TRBJ1-5,TRBV7-8,NA,TGTGCCAGCAGCTTAGCGGCAGGAGGCAAGCCCCAGCATTTT,CASSLAAGGKPQHF
NA,TRBJ1-1,TRBV12-3/TRBV12-4,NA,TGTGCCAGCAGCGGACAGACGAACACTGAAGCTTTCTTT,CASSGQTNTEAFF
NA,TRBJ1-2,TRBV2,NA,TGTGCCAGCAATACCAGGACAGCTAACTATGGCTACACCTTC,CASNTRTANYGYTF
NA,TRBJ1-6,TRBV5-1,NA,TGCGCCAGCAACCAGGGGCCCAATAATTCACCCCTCCACTTT,CASNQGPNNSPLHF
once,TRBJ2-3,TRBV3-1/TRBV3-2,NA,TGTGCCAGCAGCCAAACGGGGGGCACAGATACGCAGTATTTT,CASSQTGGTDTQYF
NA,TRBJ1-1,TRBV6-5,TRBD1,TGTGCCAGCAGTTACTCGCAGGGGGCGCTTACTGAAGCTTTCTTT,CASSYSQGALTEAFF
NA,TRBJ2-5,TRBV2,TRBD2,TGTGCCAGCAGGCCGGACCCCCCTAGCGGGAGGCAAGAGACCCAGTACTTC,CASRPDPPSGRQETQYF
NA,TRBJ2-3,TRBV3-1/TRBV3-2,TRBD2,TGTGCCAGCAGCCAGGGACTAGGGGGCACAGATACGCAGTATTTT,CASSQGLGGTDTQYF
NA,TRBJ2-2,TRBV5-8,NA,TGTGCCAGCATCGTGTCTAGTGGCCTTCCCGGGGAGCTGTTTTTT,CASIVSSGLPGELFF
once,TRBJ2-1,TRBV5-1,TRBD2,TGCGCCAGCAGCTTGGGACTAGCGGCTAACAATGAGCAGTTCTTC,CASSLGLAANNEQFF
NA,TRBJ1-2,TRBV19,NA,TGTGCCAGTAGTTCCGGGGTATCCTATGGCTACACCTTC,CASSSGVSYGYTF
NA,TRBJ2-1,TRBV10-3,TRBD2,TGTGCCATCAGTGAAGGGCCAAGCGGGGGGGCCGGAGGGTACAATGAGCAGTTCTTC,CAISEGPSGGAGGYNEQFF
few,TRBJ2-2,TRBV15,NA,TGTGCCACCAGCAGAGTTTCGGGGGGCGGTGGCACCGGGGAGCTGTTTTTT,CATSRVSGGGGTGELFF
NA,TRBJ2-3,TRBV10-1,TRBD2,TGCGCCAGCAGTGAGTTGACTAGCGGGGGGGTAGGAGATACGCAGTATTTT,CASSELTSGGVGDTQYF
NA,TRBJ1-1,TRBV7-9,NA,TGTGCCAGCAGCTTAGAAGGGGACACTGAAGCTTTCTTT,CASSLEGDTEAFF
NA,TRBJ2-5,TRBV7-6,NA,TGTGCCAGCAGCCGTCTCTCTAGCGCCCAAGAGACCCAGTACTTC,CASSRLSSAQETQYF
NA,TRBJ1-2,TRBV4-3,TRBD1,TGCGCCAGCAGCCAAAATCCCCTCGCACAGGGGGCCTATGGCTACACCTTC,CASSQNPLAQGAYGYTF
NA,TRBJ2-5,TRBV27,NA,TGTGCCAGCAGTTTTGCCGAGACTCACGAAGAGACCCAGTACTTC,CASSFAETHEETQYF
NA,TRBJ2-7,TRBV4-3,NA,TGCGCCAGCAGCCAAGATGCCCATGCAGCGGAGATCTACGAGCAGTACTTC,CASSQDAHAAEIYEQYF
few,TRBJ1-1,TRBV7-2,NA,TGTGCCAGCAGCCATAGTACGCAAACTGAAGCTTTCTTT,CASSHSTQTEAFF
NA,TRBJ2-3,TRBV9,NA,TGTGCCAGCGGACCACTAGAGTTCGCTAGCACAGATACGCAGTATTTT,CASGPLEFASTDTQYF
NA,TRBJ2-7,TRBV5-1,NA,TGCGCCAGCAGCTCTACAGGGACCGCCTACGAGCAGTACTTC,CASSSTGTAYEQYF